This T cell receptor (beta chain) was profiled in a study of cytomegalovirus exposure and HLA in healthy donors. The PCR used 60 Vbeta and 13 Jbeta primers. Profiling relied on immunoSEQ multiplex PCR, and the TCRdb table lists in-frame clones only, not all of them. This sample has some 190,000 clones, with about 85% found just once. In this sample, this clone turned up a few times. Germline V lookup: CDR1 MNHEY, CDR2 SVGAGI. V lost 10 bases and J lost 4, with 16 bases in between. The length of the CDR3 is 13 residues. The TCR originated in a girl under 18 in good health and CMV-seropositive. Sequencing was carried out using PBMCs. This chain joins TRBV6-5 and TRBJ1-1, with TRBD1 as a possible D gene (5 bases). The CDR3 DNA sequence: TGTGCCACTTCGCGGGGGTTCGGCACTGAAGCTTTCTTT. Translating it yields CATSRGFGTEAFF.